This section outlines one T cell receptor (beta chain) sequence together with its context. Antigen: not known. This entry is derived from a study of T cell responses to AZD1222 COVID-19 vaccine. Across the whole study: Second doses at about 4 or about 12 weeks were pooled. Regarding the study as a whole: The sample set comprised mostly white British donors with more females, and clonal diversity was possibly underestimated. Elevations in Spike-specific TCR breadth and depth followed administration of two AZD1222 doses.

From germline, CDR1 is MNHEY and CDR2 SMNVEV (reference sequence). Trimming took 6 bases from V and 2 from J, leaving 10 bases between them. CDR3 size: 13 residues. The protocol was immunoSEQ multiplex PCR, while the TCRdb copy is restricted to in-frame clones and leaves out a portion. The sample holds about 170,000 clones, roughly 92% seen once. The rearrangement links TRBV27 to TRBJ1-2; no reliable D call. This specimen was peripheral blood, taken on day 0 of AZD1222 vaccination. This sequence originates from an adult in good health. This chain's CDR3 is CASSRHLNYGYTF. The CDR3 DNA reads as TGTGCCAGCAGCCGCCACCTGAACTATGGCTACACCTTC.